This is a list of T cell receptor beta chains from one sample in a study of radiotherapy plus CTLA-4 blockade in lung cancer. The repertoire was sequenced with immunoSEQ multiplex PCR; TCRdb's copy has only in-frame clones and lacks some. The sample includes approximately 100,000 clones, more than 75% seen only once; the top ten take nearly 3.5%. Material: peripheral blood, obtained from a patient treated with radiotherapy plus ipilimumab. The source is a human donor with non-small cell lung cancer who had a partial response to radiotherapy plus ipilimumab. CDR3s include the opening cysteine and the closing phenylalanine or tryptophan.

v_gene	CDR3aa
TRBV27	CASSALGGGSYNEQFF
TRBV28	CASSSLNLEGQYF
TRBV5-4	CASSRGDRLGEQYF
TRBV7-9	CASTSSGTGAHEQYF
TRBV7-3	CASRGGSGTEAFF
TRBV27	CASSPRTGYNEKLFF
TRBV30	CALTGQIKGNTEAFF
TRBV5-1	CASSQDPGQGLTNIQYF
TRBV27	CASRDQGSDYGYTF
TRBV5-6	CASSQGGHTEAFF
TRBV5-1	CASSLAGTSGETQYF
TRBV7-3	CASSLVLAGGPVAYNEQFF
TRBV21-1	CASSRPLLGGRARDTQYF
TRBV5-1	CASSLVSGQNIQYF
TRBV7-6	CASSLTPDRKDGYTF
TRBV19	CATLKPTGREAFF
TRBV11-2	CASSLTTGGGNTIYF
TRBV11-2	CASSPSSGGSEAFF
TRBV5-8	CASSLPTSYTF
TRBV18	CASSLLGQGGTEAFF
TRBV5-5	CASSLALAGGNEQFF
TRBV4-2	CASSQEDRGAYNEQFF
TRBV7-2	CASSFGAGTGEQYF
TRBV15	CATSRDYRGEINTEAFF
TRBV28	CASSFPRFGANVLTF
TRBV27	CASSFSRTSGNSEQFF
TRBV29-1	CSVMGSGTVVGYTF
TRBV5-1	CASSPHRREGGEQYF
TRBV2	CASNLAGEGEQFF
TRBV28	CASSFGQGYTGELFF
TRBV18	CASSQERRTGGNYGYTF
TRBV28	CATTGASGRDNEQFF
TRBV5-4	CASNDGGGVYGYTF
TRBV28	CASRPSLRSNEKLFF
TRBV5-1	CASSSLEQNYGYTF
TRBV7-3	CASSQQPLGQGFTEAFF
TRBV5-1	CASSSGTSGSSYNEQFF
TRBV11-3	CASSSSYSLSSYNEQFF
TRBV28	CASSITVLAGAMLADTQYF
TRBV7-6	CASSLASAARQAAYEQYF
TRBV25-1	CASSETGGSRSEQYF
TRBV5-8	CASSLYSIDNSNQPQHF
TRBV9	CASSVQGKGTEAFF
TRBV27	CASSYSSGIPYEQYF
TRBV7-9	CASLGLGPTDTQYF
TRBV5-1	CASSLGPTDTQYF
TRBV7-3	CASSHTPTGFPPWRSYNEQFF
TRBV28	CASSASGRADTQYF
TRBV7-3	CASSSTGDEQYF
TRBV30	CALTSNTEAFF
TRBV7-3	CASSLFTGTGAGELFF
TRBV5-1	CASSLGFGANGEQYF
TRBV28	CASSPYNEQFF
TRBV13	CASSSPLRGIDTQYF
TRBV21-1	CASSNGRGGRGYTF
TRBV7-2	CASSLGLAGAADTQYF
TRBV18	CASSPRRTSGSDEQYF
TRBV23-1	CASSQSPPGQPSNQPQHF
TRBV27	CASTPPRGLKAGGPTPDTQYF